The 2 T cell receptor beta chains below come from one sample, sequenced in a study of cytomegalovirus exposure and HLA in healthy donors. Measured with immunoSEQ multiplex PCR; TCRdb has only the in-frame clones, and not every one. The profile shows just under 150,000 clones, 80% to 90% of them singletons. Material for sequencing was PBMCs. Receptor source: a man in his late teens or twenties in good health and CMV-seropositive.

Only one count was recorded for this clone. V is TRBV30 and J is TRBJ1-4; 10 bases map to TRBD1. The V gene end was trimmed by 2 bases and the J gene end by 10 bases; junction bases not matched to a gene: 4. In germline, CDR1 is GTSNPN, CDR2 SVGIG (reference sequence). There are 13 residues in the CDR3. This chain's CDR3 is CAWSRGQGTKLFF. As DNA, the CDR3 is TGTGCCTGGAGTCGGGGACAGGGGACAAAACTGTTTTTT.

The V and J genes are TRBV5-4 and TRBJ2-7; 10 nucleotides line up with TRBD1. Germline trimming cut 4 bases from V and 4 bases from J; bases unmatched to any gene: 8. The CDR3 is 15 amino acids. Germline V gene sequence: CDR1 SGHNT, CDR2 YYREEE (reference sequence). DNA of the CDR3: TGTGCCAGCAGCCTGTCGACAGGGGGCAATTACGAGCAGTACTTC. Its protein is CASSLSTGGNYEQYF.